Shown below are 10 T cell receptor beta chains from a single sample sequenced in a study of PD-L1 blockade in urothelial cancer. Time point reported: pretreatment peripheral blood. Using immunoSEQ multiplex PCR, the repertoire was profiled, and TCRdb retains in-frame clones only, with some absent. The sample yields 45,000 to 55,000 clones, approximately 79% seen once. This material consisted of PBMCs, taken around atezolizumab (anti-PD-L1) treatment. The receptors here all came from a man aged 65 to 85 with urothelial cancer.

This clone has only a few counts. The V and J genes are TRBV2 and TRBJ2-2, with D maybe TRBD1 (6 bases). The V gene's germline CDR1 is SNHLY and CDR2 FYNNEI. The CDR3 is made up of 18 amino acids. V lost 5 bases and J lost 0, with 19 bases in between. The CDR3 nucleotides are TGTGCCAGCAGTTTCACTCCCGGGGACACTCCGAACACCGGGGAGCTGTTTTTT. Amino acid sequence: CASSFTPGDTPNTGELFF.

This rearrangement joins TRBV6-5 to TRBJ2-1, with TRBD2 matching 7 bases. CDR1 and CDR2 (germline): MNHEY, SVGAGI. This CDR3 is 16 amino acids long. Trimming at V came to 0 bases and at J to 5 bases, leaving 7 bases not matched to a gene. The CDR3 region is CASSYSASGNNNEQFF. CDR3 DNA: TGTGCCAGCAGTTACTCGGCCAGCGGGAATAACAATGAGCAGTTCTTC.

The J gene is TRBJ2-7, the V gene TRBV5-4; TRBD2 matches at 8 bases. This CDR3 contains 15 residues. Germline trimming cut 0 bases from V and 6 bases from J; bases unmatched to any gene: 8. Per the germline V gene, CDR1 is SGHNT and CDR2 is YYREEE (reference sequence). This CDR3 is CASSLDSGVGPEQYF. For the CDR3, the DNA is TGTGCCAGCAGCTTGGATAGCGGGGTGGGGCCCGAGCAGTACTTC.

The chain employs TRBV19 and TRBJ2-1; D ambiguous. The CDR3 has 13 amino acids. V was pared by 3 bases and J by 9 bases, with 12 bases between. Germline-derived CDR1 and CDR2 are LNHDA and SQIVND (reference sequence). CDR3 nucleotide sequence: TGTGCCAGTAGTATTGCCCTCCCGAGTGAGCAGTTCTTC. Amino acids: CASSIALPSEQFF.

In this sample, this clone turned up a few times. The CDR3 loop is CASRSPGVSYGYTF. DNA of the CDR3: TGTGCCAGCAGATCCCCAGGGGTTAGCTATGGCTACACCTTC. The chain combines TRBV6-5 with TRBJ1-2; a weak D match, TRBD1 (6 bases). Germline V gene data show CDR1 as MNHEY and CDR2 as SVGAGI. The ends were cut back, 6 bases at V and 4 bases at J, with 15 bases in the middle. This CDR3 has 14 amino acids.

In this sample, this clone turned up a few times. The chain carries TRBV10-3 and TRBJ1-1; unclear D gene. Germline assignment: CDR1 ENHRY and CDR2 SYGVKD. The germline V and J ends were trimmed by 7 bases and 3 bases, with 18 bases remaining between them. The CDR3 loop spans 15 amino acids. For the CDR3, the DNA is TGTGCCATCATTCGTTCAATCGACGGGGACACTGAAGCTTTCTTT. The encoded protein is CAIIRSIDGDTEAFF.

This chain joins TRBV6-5 and TRBJ1-5; D gene ambiguous. There are 16 residues in the CDR3. The V end lost 2 bases, the J end lost 1 base, and 12 bases lay between the germline ends. Looked up from germline, CDR1 is MNHEY and CDR2 is SVGAGI. CDR3 amino acids: CASSYAGFGSNQPQHF. The CDR3 bases are TGTGCCAGCAGTTACGCGGGGTTCGGAAGCAATCAGCCCCAGCATTTT.

This sequence joins TRBV27 and TRBJ2-1, with 7 bases aligning to TRBD2. The V gene end was trimmed by 2 bases and the J gene end by 8 bases; junction bases not matched to a gene: 3. The length of the CDR3 is 13 residues. The germline V gene encodes CDR1 MNHEY and CDR2 SMNVEV (reference sequence). CDR3 sequence (DNA): TGTGCCAGCAGTTTACATGGGAGGGATGAGCAGTTCTTC. It yields the protein CASSLHGRDEQFF.

A few counts support this clone. The rearrangement links TRBV2 to TRBJ2-2; TRBD1 aligns across 9 bases. This CDR3 has 13 residues. Germline lookup yields CDR1 SNHLY and CDR2 FYNNEI. V lost 7 bases, J lost 7 bases, and 4 bases stayed unmatched. CDR3 sequence reads: CASTGQGNGELFF. The DNA of the CDR3 is TGTGCCAGCACCGGACAGGGGAACGGGGAGCTGTTTTTT. Full variable domain (remainder filled in from reference TRBV2 and TRBJ2-2): EPEVTQTPSHQVTQMGQEVILRCVPISNHLYFYWYRQILGQKVEFLVSFYNNEISEKSEIFDDQFSVERPDGSNFTLKIRSTKLEDSAMYFCASTGQGNGELFFGEGSRLTVL.

This clone is a singleton in its sample. The chain is built from TRBV7-9 and TRBJ2-1; the match to TRBD2 covers 8 bases. Trimming removed 5 bases from V and 2 bases from J; junction bases left unmatched: 5. The length of the CDR3 is 15 residues. Germline loops: CDR1 SEHNR, CDR2 FQNEAQ (reference sequence). CDR3 bases: TGTGCCAGCAGCGTCCCGGGACTAGCCTACAATGAGCAGTTCTTC. Translation gives CASSVPGLAYNEQFF.